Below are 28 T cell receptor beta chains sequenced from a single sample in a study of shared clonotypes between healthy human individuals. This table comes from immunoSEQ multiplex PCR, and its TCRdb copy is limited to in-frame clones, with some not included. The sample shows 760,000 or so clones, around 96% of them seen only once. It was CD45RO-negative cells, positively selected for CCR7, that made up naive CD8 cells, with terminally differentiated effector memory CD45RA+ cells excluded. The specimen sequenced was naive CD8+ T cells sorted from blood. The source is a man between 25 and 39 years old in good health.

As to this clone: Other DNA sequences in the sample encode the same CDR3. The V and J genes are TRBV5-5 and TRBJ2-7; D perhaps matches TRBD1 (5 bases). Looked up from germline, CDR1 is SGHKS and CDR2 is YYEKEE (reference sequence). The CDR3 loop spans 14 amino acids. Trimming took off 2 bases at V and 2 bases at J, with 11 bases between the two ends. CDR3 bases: TGTGCCAGCAGCTTAAGAGACAGAACCTACGAGCAGTACTTC. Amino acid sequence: CASSLRDRTYEQYF.

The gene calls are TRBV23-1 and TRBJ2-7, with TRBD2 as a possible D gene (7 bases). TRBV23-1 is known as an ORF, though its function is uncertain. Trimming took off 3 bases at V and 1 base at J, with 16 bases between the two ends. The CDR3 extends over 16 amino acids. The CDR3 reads CASSHPEGGQSYEQYF. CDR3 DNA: TGCGCCAGCAGTCACCCGGAGGGGGGGCAATCCTACGAGCAGTACTTC.

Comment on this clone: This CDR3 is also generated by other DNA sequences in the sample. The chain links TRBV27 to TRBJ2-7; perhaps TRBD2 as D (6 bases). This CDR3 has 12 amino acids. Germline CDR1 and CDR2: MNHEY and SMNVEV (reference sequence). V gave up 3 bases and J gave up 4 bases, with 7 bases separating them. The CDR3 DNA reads TGTGCCAGCAGTTTGGCGGGGTACGAGCAGTACTTC. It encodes CASSLAGYEQYF.

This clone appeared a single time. Here the CDR3 reads CASSISSGSQETQYF. In DNA, the CDR3 is TGTGCCAGTAGTATTTCCTCCGGAAGCCAAGAGACCCAGTACTTC. The J gene is TRBJ2-5, the V gene TRBV19; no definite D call. The CDR3 totals 15 residues. The V gene lost 3 bases and the J gene lost 1 base, with 12 bases spanning the gap. CDR1 and CDR2 (germline): LNHDA, SQIVND (reference sequence).

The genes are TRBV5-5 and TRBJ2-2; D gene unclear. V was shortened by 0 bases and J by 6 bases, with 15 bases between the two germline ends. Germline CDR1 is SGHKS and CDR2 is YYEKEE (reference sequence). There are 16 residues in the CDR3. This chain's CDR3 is CASSLEATVGAGELFF. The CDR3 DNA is TGTGCCAGCAGCTTGGAGGCGACCGTCGGCGCCGGGGAGCTGTTTTTT.

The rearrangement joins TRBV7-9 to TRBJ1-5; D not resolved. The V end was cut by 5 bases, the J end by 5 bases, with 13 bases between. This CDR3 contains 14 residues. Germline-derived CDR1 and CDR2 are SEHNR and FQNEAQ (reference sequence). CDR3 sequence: CASSPWVGDQPQHF. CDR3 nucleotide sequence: TGTGCCAGCAGCCCCTGGGTAGGAGATCAGCCCCAGCATTTT.

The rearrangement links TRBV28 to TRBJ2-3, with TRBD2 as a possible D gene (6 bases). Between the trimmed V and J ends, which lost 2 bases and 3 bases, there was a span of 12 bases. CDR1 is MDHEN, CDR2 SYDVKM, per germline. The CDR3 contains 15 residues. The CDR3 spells CASSLRRASTDTQYF. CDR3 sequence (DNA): TGTGCCAGCAGTTTAAGGAGGGCCTCGACAGATACGCAGTATTTT.

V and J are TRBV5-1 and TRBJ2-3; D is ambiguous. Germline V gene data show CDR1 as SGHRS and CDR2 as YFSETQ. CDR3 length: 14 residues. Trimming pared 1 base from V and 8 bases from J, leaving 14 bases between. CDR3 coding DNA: TGCGCCAGCAGCTTGCGCAACCCCACCGTTACGCAGTATTTT. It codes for CASSLRNPTVTQYF.

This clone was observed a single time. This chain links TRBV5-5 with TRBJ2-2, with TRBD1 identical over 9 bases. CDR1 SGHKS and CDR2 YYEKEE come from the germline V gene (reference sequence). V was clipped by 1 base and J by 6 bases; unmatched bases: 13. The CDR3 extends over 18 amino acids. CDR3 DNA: TGTGCCAGCAGCTTGAGTCCCGGGACAGGGTTTCTGGCCGGGGAGCTGTTTTTT. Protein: CASSLSPGTGFLAGELFF.

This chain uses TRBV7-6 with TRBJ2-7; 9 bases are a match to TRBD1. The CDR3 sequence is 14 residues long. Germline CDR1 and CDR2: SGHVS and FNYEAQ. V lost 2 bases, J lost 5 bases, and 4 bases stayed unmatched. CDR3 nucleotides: TGTGCCAGCAGCTTAACAGGGGGCAGGGACGAGCAGTACTTC. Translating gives CASSLTGGRDEQYF.

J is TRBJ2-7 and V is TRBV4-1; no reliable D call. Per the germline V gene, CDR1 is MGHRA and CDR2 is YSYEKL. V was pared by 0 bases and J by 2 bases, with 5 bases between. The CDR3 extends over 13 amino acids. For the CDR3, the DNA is TGCGCCAGCAGCCAAGATCGCACCTACGAGCAGTACTTC. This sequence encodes CASSQDRTYEQYF.

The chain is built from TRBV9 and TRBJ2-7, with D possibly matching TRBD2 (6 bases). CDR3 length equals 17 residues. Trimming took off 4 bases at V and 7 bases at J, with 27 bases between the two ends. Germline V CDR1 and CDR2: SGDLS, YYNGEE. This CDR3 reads CASSSVTSGLVRWEQYF. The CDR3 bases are TGTGCCAGCAGCTCCGTGACTAGTGGACTCGTAAGATGGGAGCAGTACTTC.

The DNA for the CDR3 is TGTGCCAGCAGCCAAACCGGGACTAGCGGGAGTTACATTCAGTACTTC. Its translation is CASSQTGTSGSYIQYF. The chain recombines TRBV14 with TRBJ2-4, with 14 bases fitting TRBD2. Germline assignment: CDR1 SGHDN and CDR2 FVKESK. Unmatched junction bases numbered 5, after V lost 2 bases and J lost 8 bases. The length of the CDR3 is 16 residues.

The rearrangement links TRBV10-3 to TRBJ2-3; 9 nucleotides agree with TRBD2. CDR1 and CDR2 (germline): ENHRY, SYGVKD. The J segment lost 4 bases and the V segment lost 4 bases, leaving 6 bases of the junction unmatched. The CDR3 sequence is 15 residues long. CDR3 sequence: CAISALAGGPDTQYF. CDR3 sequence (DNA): TGTGCCATCAGTGCGTTGGCGGGAGGGCCAGATACGCAGTATTTT.

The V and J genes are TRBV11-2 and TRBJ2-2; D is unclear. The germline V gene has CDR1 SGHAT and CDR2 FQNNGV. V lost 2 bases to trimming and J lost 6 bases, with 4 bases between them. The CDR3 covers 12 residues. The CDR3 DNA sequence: TGTGCCAGCAGCTTATGGTCCGGGGAGCTGTTTTTT. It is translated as CASSLWSGELFF.

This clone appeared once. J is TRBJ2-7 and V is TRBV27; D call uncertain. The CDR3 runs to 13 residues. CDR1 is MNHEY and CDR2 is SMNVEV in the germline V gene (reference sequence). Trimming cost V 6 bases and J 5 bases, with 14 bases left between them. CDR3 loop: CASRAKVWDEQYF. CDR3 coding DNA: TGTGCCAGCAGGGCTAAGGTGTGGGACGAGCAGTACTTC.

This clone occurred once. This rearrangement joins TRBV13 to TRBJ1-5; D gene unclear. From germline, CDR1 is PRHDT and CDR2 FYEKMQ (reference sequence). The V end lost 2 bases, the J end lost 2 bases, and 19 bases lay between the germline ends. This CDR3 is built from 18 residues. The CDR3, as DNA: TGTGCCAGCAGCTTAAGTCGTCCACTTGGGGTGCGCAATCAGCCCCAGCATTTT. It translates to CASSLSRPLGVRNQPQHF.

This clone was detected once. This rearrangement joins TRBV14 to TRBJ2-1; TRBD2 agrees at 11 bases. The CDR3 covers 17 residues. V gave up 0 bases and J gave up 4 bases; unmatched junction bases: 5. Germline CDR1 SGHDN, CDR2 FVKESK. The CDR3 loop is CASSQDRTSGSYNEQFF. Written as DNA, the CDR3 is TGTGCCAGCAGCCAAGACCGAACTAGCGGGAGTTACAATGAGCAGTTCTTC. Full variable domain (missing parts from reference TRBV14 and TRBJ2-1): EAGVTQFPSHSVIEKGQTVTLRCDPISGHDNLYWYRRVMGKEIKFLLHFVKESKQDESGMPNNRFLAERTGGTYSTLKVQPAELEDSGVYFCASSQDRTSGSYNEQFFGPGTRLTVL.

The CDR3 is CASSFYEGLYNEQFF. CDR3 sequence (DNA): TGTGCCAGCAGTTTTTATGAGGGACTGTACAATGAGCAGTTCTTC. The chain uses TRBV6-6 and TRBJ2-1; D perhaps matches TRBD2 (6 bases). The CDR3 is 15 residues long. V shed 4 bases and J shed 4 bases, with 14 bases lying between them. The V gene's germline CDR1 is MNHNY and CDR2 SVGAGI (reference sequence).

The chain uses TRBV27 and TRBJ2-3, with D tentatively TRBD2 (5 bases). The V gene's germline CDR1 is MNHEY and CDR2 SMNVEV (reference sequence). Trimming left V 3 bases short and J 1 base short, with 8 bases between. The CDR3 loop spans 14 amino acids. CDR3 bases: TGTGCCAGCAGTTTTGGACTCCGCACAGATACGCAGTATTTT. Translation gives CASSFGLRTDTQYF.

The DNA of the CDR3 is TGTGCCAGCGAATTTGACGCTGCCTACGAGCAGTACTTC. It specifies CASEFDAAYEQYF. J is TRBJ2-7 and V is TRBV6-1; D is uncertain. Germline CDR1 is MNHNS and CDR2 is SASEGT. V was trimmed by 8 bases and J by 2 bases, leaving 13 bases between them. The CDR3 contains 13 residues.

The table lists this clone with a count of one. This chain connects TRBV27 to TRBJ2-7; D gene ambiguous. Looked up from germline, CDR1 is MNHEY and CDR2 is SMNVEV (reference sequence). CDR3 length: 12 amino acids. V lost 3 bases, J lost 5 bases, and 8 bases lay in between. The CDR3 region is CASSFVGNEQYF. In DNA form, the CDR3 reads TGTGCCAGCAGTTTTGTGGGGAACGAGCAGTACTTC.

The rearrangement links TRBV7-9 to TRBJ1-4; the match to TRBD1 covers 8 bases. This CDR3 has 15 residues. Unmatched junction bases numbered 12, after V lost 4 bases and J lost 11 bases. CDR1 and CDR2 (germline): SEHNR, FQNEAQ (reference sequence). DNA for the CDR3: TGTGCCAGCAGCTCCGCCGGGACAGGCGAGCCCAAACTGTTTTTT. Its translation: CASSSAGTGEPKLFF.

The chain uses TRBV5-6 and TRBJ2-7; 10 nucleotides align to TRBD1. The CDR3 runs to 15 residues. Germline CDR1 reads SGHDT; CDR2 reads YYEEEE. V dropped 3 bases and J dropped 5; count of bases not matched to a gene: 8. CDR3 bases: TGTGCCAGCAGCTCGTTGACAGGGGGCAGGGACGAGCAGTACTTC. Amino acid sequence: CASSSLTGGRDEQYF.

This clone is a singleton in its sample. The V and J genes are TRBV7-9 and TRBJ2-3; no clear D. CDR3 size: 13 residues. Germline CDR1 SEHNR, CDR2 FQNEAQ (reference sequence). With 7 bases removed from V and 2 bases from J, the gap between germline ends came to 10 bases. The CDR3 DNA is TGTGCCAGCAATCCCCCCTACACAGATACGCAGTATTTT. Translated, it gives CASNPPYTDTQYF.

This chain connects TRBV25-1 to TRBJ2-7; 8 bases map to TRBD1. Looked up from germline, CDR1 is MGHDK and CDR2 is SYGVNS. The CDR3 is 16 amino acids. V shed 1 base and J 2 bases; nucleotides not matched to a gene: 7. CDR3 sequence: CASSEFNRGSPYEQYF. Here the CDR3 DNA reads TGTGCCAGCAGTGAATTCAACAGGGGGTCTCCCTACGAGCAGTACTTC.

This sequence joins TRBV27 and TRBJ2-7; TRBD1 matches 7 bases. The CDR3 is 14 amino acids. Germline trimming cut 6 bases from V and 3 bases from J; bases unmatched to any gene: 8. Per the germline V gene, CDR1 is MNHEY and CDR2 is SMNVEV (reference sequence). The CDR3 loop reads CASRLTGALYEQYF. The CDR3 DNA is TGTGCCAGCAGACTTACAGGGGCGCTCTACGAGCAGTACTTC.

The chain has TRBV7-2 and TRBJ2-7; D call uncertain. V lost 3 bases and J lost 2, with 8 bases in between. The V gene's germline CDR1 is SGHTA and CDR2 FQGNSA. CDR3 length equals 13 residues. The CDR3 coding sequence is TGTGCCAGCAGCTTTAGAGAGACCTACGAGCAGTACTTC. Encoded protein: CASSFRETYEQYF. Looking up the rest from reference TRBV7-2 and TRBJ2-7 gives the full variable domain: GAGVSQSPSNKVTEKGKDVELRCDPISGHTALYWYRQSLGQGLEFLIYFQGNSAPDKSGLPSDRFSAERTGGSVSTLTIQRTQQEDSAVYLCASSFRETYEQYFGPGTRLTVT.